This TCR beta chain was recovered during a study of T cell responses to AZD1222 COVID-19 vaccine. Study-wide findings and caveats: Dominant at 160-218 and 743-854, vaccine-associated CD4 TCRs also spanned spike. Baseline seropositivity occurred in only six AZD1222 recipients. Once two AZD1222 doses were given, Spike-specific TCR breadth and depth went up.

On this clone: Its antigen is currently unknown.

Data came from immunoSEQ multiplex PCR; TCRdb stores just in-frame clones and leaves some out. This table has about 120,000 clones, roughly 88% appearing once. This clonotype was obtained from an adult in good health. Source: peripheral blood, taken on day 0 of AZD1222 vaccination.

This CDR3 reads CASSQELGGYNEQFF. DNA for the CDR3: TGTGCCAGCAGCCAAGAACTAGGAGGATACAATGAGCAGTTCTTC. The rearrangement links TRBV4-2 to TRBJ2-1, with a weak D call TRBD2 (5 bases). CDR1 is LGHNA, CDR2 YNFKEQ, per germline. CDR3 length equals 15 residues. V was shortened by 0 bases and J by 4 bases, with 10 bases between the two germline ends.